This section outlines one T cell receptor (beta chain) sequence together with its context. These data are taken from a study of blood T cell repertoires in COVID-19. Study as a whole: Spain, Italy and the United States supplied samples that represented acute and convalescent COVID-19.

Trimming removed 7 bases from V and 6 bases from J, with 24 bases in between. The CDR3 is 17 residues long. Germline assignment: CDR1 LNHDA and CDR2 SQIVND (reference sequence). Original processing methods: For nucleated cells, counts were estimated from reference gene primer amplification. The assay was immunoSEQ multiplex PCR, and TCRdb's table has in-frame clones only and misses some. Clone size and the V and J calls come from that table; the DNA yielded D and trimming. The sample holds about 440,000 clones; about 90% are singletons and the top ten take roughly 1.8%. Individuals drawn from approximately 26 US areas were about 18 to 95 years old.

This rearrangement joins TRBV19 to TRBJ2-2; D may be TRBD2 (6 bases). The clonotype originates from a woman under 30 with acute COVID-19. The sequencing sample was made of PBMCs or T cells enriched from blood (not recorded which). The chain's CDR3 is CASTPLPGRGVAGELFF. In DNA form, the CDR3 reads TGTGCCAGTACCCCTCTTCCAGGGCGGGGAGTGGCCGGGGAGCTGTTTTTT. Drawing the rest from reference TRBV19 and TRBJ2-2, the complete variable domain is DGGITQSPKYLFRKEGQNVTLSCEQNLNHDAMYWYRQDPGQGLRLIYYSQIVNDFQKGDIAEGYSVSREKKESFPLTVTSAQKNPTAFYLCASTPLPGRGVAGELFFGEGSRLTVL.